The 12 T cell receptor beta chains below all came from one sample that was sequenced in a study of early T cells in non-severe SARS-CoV-2 infection. A single record per CDR3 protein comes from TCRdb applying MiXCR to the 5' RACE reads. The sample carries roughly 40,000 distinct CDR3 sequences, over 3% recorded once. Sequencing was carried out using whole blood. The source is an adult who was a healthcare worker with PCR-confirmed SARS-CoV-2 infection or an uninfected control (not recorded which).

The table lists this clonotype with many counts. V is TRBV29-1 and J is TRBJ2-1; the D gene could be TRBD1 or TRBD2 (6 bases each). From germline, CDR1 is SQVTM and CDR2 ANQGSEA. Deletions cut 5 bases from V and 10 bases from J, with 24 bases between. The CDR3 sequence is 15 residues long. CDR3 in amino acids: CSVYSGTSRGGEQFF. The CDR3 nucleotides read TGCAGCGTTTACTCCGGGACATCTCGAGGGGGGGAGCAGTTCTTC.

This clonotype was seen ten or more times. The gene calls are TRBV12-5 and TRBJ2-4, with D possibly matching TRBD2 (5 bases). V shed 1 base and J shed 4 bases, with 11 bases lying between them. Germline values: CDR1 LGHNT, CDR2 FRNRAP. This CDR3 is built from 15 residues. The CDR3 DNA follows: TGTGCTAGTGGTTTGGAACTTGGGGAGAAAAACATTCAGTACTTC. Translating it yields CASGLELGEKNIQYF.

This clonotype was counted ten times or more. The chain links TRBV7-2 to TRBJ2-2; D is possibly TRBD1 or TRBD2 (6 bases each). CDR1 SGHTA and CDR2 FQGNSA come from the germline V gene. Trimming stripped 4 bases from V and 4 bases from J, with 13 bases between. The CDR3 is 15 residues long. The CDR3 region is CASSSMPGATGELFF. The CDR3 coding sequence is TGTGCCAGCAGCTCTATGCCGGGGGCCACCGGGGAGCTGTTTTTT.

The rearrangement joins TRBV7-2 to TRBJ2-3; 7 bases line up with TRBD2. CDR1 SGHTA and CDR2 FQGNSA come from the germline V gene. The CDR3 runs to 15 residues. J was trimmed by 1 base and V by 5 bases; bases with no gene match: 6. In DNA, the CDR3 is TGTGCCAGCAGCCGAGCGGGGAGGGGCACAGATACGCAGTATTTT. Encoded protein: CASSRAGRGTDTQYF. Variable domain in full (rest from reference TRBV7-2 and TRBJ2-3): GAGVSQSPSNKVTEKGKDVELRCDPISGHTALYWYRQSLGQGLEFLIYFQGNSAPDKSGLPSDRFSAERTGGSVSTLTIQRTQQEDSAVYLCASSRAGRGTDTQYFGPGTRLTVL.

This CDR3 reads CASSVYATGANQPQHF. CDR3 in DNA: TGTGCCAGCAGTGTTTATGCGACAGGGGCCAATCAGCCCCAGCATTTT. The chain carries TRBV2 and TRBJ1-5; 8 bases align to TRBD1. This CDR3 spans 16 amino acids. V was clipped by 4 bases and J by 3 bases; unmatched bases: 8. CDR1 and CDR2 (germline): SNHLY, FYNNEI.

The chain has TRBV5-1 and TRBJ2-7; D is perhaps TRBD1 or TRBD2 (5 bases each). V lost 4 bases to trimming and J lost 0 bases, with 20 bases between them. Germline V gene data show CDR1 as SGHRS and CDR2 as YFSETQ. The CDR3 totals 17 residues. CDR3 protein: CASSNGPGTETSYEQYF. Written as DNA, the CDR3 is TGCGCCAGCAGCAACGGACCCGGGACGGAAACCTCCTACGAGCAGTACTTC.

This clonotype was detected many times. V is TRBV5-1 and J is TRBJ2-3; D uncertain. V was trimmed by 4 bases and J by 6 bases, leaving 15 bases between them. The germline CDR1 and CDR2 sequences are SGHRS and YFSETQ. The CDR3 covers 14 residues. DNA of the CDR3: TGCGCCAGCAGCCAACCAGGCCCAGCTGATACGCAGTATTTT. Encoded protein: CASSQPGPADTQYF.

This clonotype showed up many times. The chain recombines TRBV5-4 with TRBJ2-5; D perhaps matches TRBD2 (5 bases). Germline values: CDR1 SGHNT, CDR2 YYREEE (reference sequence). The CDR3 spans 16 residues. V dropped 0 bases and J dropped 3 bases, with 15 bases sitting between them. Here the CDR3 reads CASSLASGLAKETQYF. CDR3 bases: TGTGCCAGCAGCTTGGCATCCGGCCTAGCTAAAGAGACCCAGTACTTC.

The J gene is TRBJ1-4, the V gene TRBV9; D not resolved. V dropped 0 bases and J dropped 10 bases, with 13 bases sitting between them. CDR3 length: 14 residues. Germline CDR1 is SGDLS and CDR2 is YYNGEE. The CDR3 region is CASSVDRSGGKLFF. Written as DNA, the CDR3 is TGTGCCAGCAGCGTAGATCGGTCAGGTGGAAAACTGTTTTTT.

This clonotype was recorded many times. In nucleotides, the CDR3 is TGTGCCAGCAGTTACTCGAAAGGGGGTAGCGGGAGGCACTTCTCCTACAATGAGCAGTTCTTC. The encoded protein is CASSYSKGGSGRHFSYNEQFF. The V call is TRBV6-2 or TRBV6-3, the J call TRBJ2-1; 10 nucleotides align to TRBD2. V gave up 0 bases and J gave up 0 bases; unmatched junction bases: 14. The CDR3 is made up of 21 amino acids. CDR1 MNHEY and CDR2 SVGEGT come from the germline V gene.

This clonotype occurred many times. The V call is TRBV7-8, the J call TRBJ2-3; weak D call: TRBD2 (6 bases). Germline V lookup: CDR1 SGHVS, CDR2 FQNEAQ. Trimming removed 5 bases from V and 1 base from J, with 13 bases in between. This CDR3 has 15 residues. The CDR3 DNA reads as TGTGCCAGCAGCCCGGAGCGGGTGGGCACAGATACGCAGTATTTT. Protein sequence: CASSPERVGTDTQYF.

The chain links TRBV12-5 to TRBJ2-2; no firm D call. The germline CDR1 and CDR2 sequences are LGHNT and FRNRAP. Trimming took 2 bases from V and 3 from J, leaving 4 bases between them. CDR3 size: 13 residues. This chain's CDR3 is CASGLRYTGELFF. The DNA for the CDR3 is TGTGCTAGTGGTTTGAGGTACACCGGGGAGCTGTTTTTT.